Described below is a single T cell receptor beta chain sequence and its context. Its antigen remains undetermined. No qualities accompany the bases; no much larger clone lies one base away. These data originate in a study of cytomegalovirus exposure and HLA in healthy donors (dated by TCRdb to between 2016 and 2019). In terms of the full investigation: According to an earlier analysis of around 600 of the donors, roughly 180 million T cells yielded some 120 million unique TCR beta sequences and about 300 Gb of sequence data. Approximately 300 gigabases of sequencing data and 70 million to 95 million unique TCR sequences made up an early release that covered under 750 HLA-typed donors. Of the 398 genotyped donors, over 70% fell in the genetic ancestry cluster associated with self-reported Caucasian donors. The study aimed to test whether signatures of past pathogen exposure could be identified by cataloging public T cell receptors. The study profiled the T cell repertoires of 550 to 700 subjects by immunosequencing and related them to cytomegalovirus serostatus. Besides the first cohort of approximately 670 subjects, a separate validation cohort made up of roughly 130 different subjects was used. To predict cytomegalovirus infection status, the study combined high-throughput TCR immunosequencing, statistical association of individual TCRs with disease status, and machine learning. A later analysis re-analyzed previously published TCR beta repertoires from roughly 600 donors and added high-resolution HLA genotyping to study TCR occurrence patterns. Rather than drawing on any new phenotypic data, the later analysis identified candidate immune exposures from TCR beta sequences and the way those sequences occurred across donors. In an earlier analysis of several hundred of the donors, high-throughput TCR beta sequencing was used to judge whether each TCR beta V gene segment behaved as functional or pseudogenic. Alongside the repertoire data, information on donor age, sex, ethnicity and CMV serostatus was compiled. In a later genetic analysis, genome-wide SNP genotypes for about three fifths of the 666 donors were used, and that subset was treated as a discovery cohort. Every repertoire in the discovery cohort had been generated on one and the same sequencing platform. HLA typing covered class I and class II loci at four-digit resolution. The number of typed donors differed by locus: roughly 620-640 for A, B, C, DRB1 and DQB1; 500 to 550 for DQA1; approximately 610 for DPA1; and roughly 470 for DPB1. Four to six DR-DQ haplotypes were handled as single units for association and clustering, since linkage in the cohort was strong. Across some 400 genotyped donors of the cohort, an average of roughly 200,000 unique TCR beta nucleotide sequences per donor were sequenced, and approximately 19% of those sequences were non-productive. The paper's findings and limits, for the study overall: Compared with the roughly 700-donor mean, donors in an Asian-associated ancestry cluster had fewer N-insertions in productive TCRs, according to a later genetic analysis. In the study, 164 TCR beta chains were listed as associated with cytomegalovirus. In a later analysis, HLA-associated TCR beta chains showed more clonal expansion and lower generation probabilities than non-associated chains that were equally common. Across donors, most TCR sequences were observed very rarely, whereas some public TCRs were present in many individuals. Sequencing depth was assumed to be roughly uniform across donors in the presence/absence analyses, though that assumption may not hold. In a later genetic analysis, a missense DCLRE1C variant was associated with V-gene and J-gene trimming of TCR beta chains, and the association was replicated in an independent cohort. Specific HLA alleles were associated with 15,000 to 20,000 TCR beta sequences at a false discovery rate of 0.05 in a later analysis. Three of the identified cytomegalovirus-associated TCR beta chains were confirmed in vitro to be specific for cytomegalovirus antigens. According to a later analysis, parvovirus B19, influenza, CMV and Epstein-Barr virus appeared linked to several top co-occurrence clusters. Because HLA typing was unavailable for some donors at each locus, only the typed subset was used in association tests. A further reported finding was that TCR beta sequences accurately predicted the HLA-A and HLA-B alleles for most subjects in the first cohort. Because counts were too low, about 15 rarely observed V segments, including chromosome 9 orphons, were left out of the earlier analysis of some 600 of the donors. When HLA alleles, especially DR and DQ, strongly co-occurred, TCR associations were difficult to assign to individual alleles. The 87-base-pair reads could not distinguish some IMGT-functional V segments, including TRBV6-2 and TRBV6-3, so those segments were excluded. Broadly in line with IMGT annotations, most TCR beta V segments showed up in productive rearrangements about 87% or about 30% of the time in an earlier analysis of some 590 of the donors. In a later analysis, TCR association rates were found to vary across HLA loci, with the most associated TCRs seen for DRB1 alleles and the fewest for HLA-C alleles. A cluster of highly shared sequence variants was judged likely to be a technical artifact of the sequencing pipeline. Cytomegalovirus status was reported to be diagnosed by the classifier with high specificity and sensitivity in both the original and validation cohorts. According to a later analysis, most CMV-associated TCR beta chains appeared to be HLA-restricted, and the HLA associations seemed to be driven largely by CMV exposure. Linkage disequilibrium might explain the correlated functional status among segregating V segments, but an unknown experimental factor could not be ruled out. Immune exposure information for the cohort was limited to CMV serostatus. Only TCR beta chains were sequenced in this cohort, and the absence of alpha or paired-chain data limited detectable features. According to the authors, the approach could potentially be generalized to other disease states and immunological phenotypes.

The cohort was made up of 650 to 700 healthy bone marrow donors. At the time of sampling, every cohort member was nominally healthy, though immune exposures that went unrecorded were likely present. The donor was CMV seronegative and was included in the group of 352 seronegative cohort members. A peripheral blood sample was collected from each donor, and TCR beta sequencing was performed on peripheral blood mononuclear cells. Genomic DNA extraction from the blood cell samples was performed with the Qiagen DNeasy Blood Extraction Kit. From the cysteine through the phenylalanine, the CDR3 covers 14 amino acids. Only the CDR3 portion is preserved as DNA: 42 bases, with reading frame beginning at the first base. In the germline V gene, CDR1 corresponds to MNHEY and CDR2 to SVGAGI. V gives up 6 bases and J gives up 3 bases, and the segment between their germline ends measures 12 bases. The library relied on the immunoSEQ multiplex PCR assay. The multiplex PCR relied on a mix of 60 forward primers for TCR Vbeta segments and 13 reverse primers for TCR Jbeta segments. The CDR3 region of rearranged TCR beta genes was amplified from genomic DNA by a multiplex PCR assay. Amplified TCR beta libraries were sequenced as 87-base-pair reads on the Illumina HiSeq System. In the source study's methods: A later analysis tallied 80 million to 95 million unique TCR beta chains across the 600 to 700 repertoires, and about 12 million of those chains were shared by two or more donors. To remove PCR and sequencing errors, raw reads were error-corrected and collapsed into unique sequences using a nearest-neighbor algorithm that merged closely related sequences. To assign V, D and J gene segments, CDR3 sequences were aligned to IMGT reference sequences. For a sequence to be retained, a match of at least six nucleotides was required to both a V gene segment and a J gene segment. Rearrangements were classified as productive when the CDR3 lacked stop codons and remained in frame with V and J, and all other rearrangements were classified as non-productive. CDR3 was defined by IMGT convention, running from the second conserved V-encoded cysteine to the conserved J-encoded phenylalanine. In an earlier analysis of around 600 of the donors, sequences lacking an unambiguous match to a single V gene segment were excluded. In an earlier analysis of a few hundred of the donors, V segments were called functional above 56.7% productive rearrangements and were called segregating when the between-donor standard deviation exceeded 5%. A statistical classification framework was built to diagnose cytomegalovirus status from the catalog of TCR beta chain sequences. In a later analysis, V and J genes were assigned by comparing TCR nucleotide sequences against IMGT/GENE-DB human TR gene sequences. In a later analysis, CDR3 sequences and most-parsimonious VDJ recombination scenarios were assigned using the TCRdist pipeline. In a later analysis, every TCR beta chain was defined by the combination of its CDR3 amino acid sequence and its V-gene family, and reads without a unique V-gene family were dropped. To address suspected cross-contamination and a sequencing artifact, a later analysis removed approximately 590 highly shared, low-generation-probability nucleotide sequences. For each public chain, a later analysis derived a clonal expansion index from normalized ranks of inferred template counts within each repertoire. A later analysis computed generation probabilities with a VDJ recombination model fitted to out-of-frame rearrangements, and checked the results against IGoR. In a later analysis, hypergeometric tests were used to score TCR-TCR, TCR-HLA and TCR-CMV co-occurrence, with a repertoire-size bias correction applied to TCR pairs. In a later analysis, false discovery rates were estimated by permuting HLA or CMV assignments 20 times. In a later analysis, co-occurring TCRs were grouped using DBSCAN, and TCRdist sequence similarity was added for clustering within HLA-allele-positive subsets. For co-occurrence clustering, repertoires with fewer than 30,000 or more than 120,000 public chains were excluded, along with about five repertoires with anomalous nucleotide sharing. In its TCRdb copy, this immuneACCESS table keeps in-frame sequences only and misses some clones. Where compared with another copy, unresolved V genes explain less than half of these, and the others have no known cause. That table furnishes V, J and clone size, whereas the DNA furnished D and trimming. The sample table contains about 150,000 clones; only one count was recorded for around 74% of them. Approximately 1.5% of the sample comes from the top ten.

Here the chain combines TRBV6-5 and TRBJ1-5; TRBD1 could be the D gene, as 6 bases match. This clonotype was obtained from a woman aged 30 to 39 in good health and CMV-seronegative. The sample was PBMCs. The sequenced DNA: TGTGCCAGCAGCCGTCGACAGGCCAATCAGCCCCAGCATTTT. Protein translation: CASSRRQANQPQHF.